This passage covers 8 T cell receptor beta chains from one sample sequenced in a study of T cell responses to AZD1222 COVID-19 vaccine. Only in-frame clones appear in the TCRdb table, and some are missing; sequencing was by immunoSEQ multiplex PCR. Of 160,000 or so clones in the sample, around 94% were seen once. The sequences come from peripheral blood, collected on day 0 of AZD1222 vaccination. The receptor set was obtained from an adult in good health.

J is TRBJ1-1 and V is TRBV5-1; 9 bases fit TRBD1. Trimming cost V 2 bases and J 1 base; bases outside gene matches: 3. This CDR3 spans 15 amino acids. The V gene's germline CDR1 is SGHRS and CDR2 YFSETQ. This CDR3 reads CASSFGQGRNTEAFF. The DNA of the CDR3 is TGCGCCAGCAGCTTCGGACAGGGGAGGAACACTGAAGCTTTCTTT.

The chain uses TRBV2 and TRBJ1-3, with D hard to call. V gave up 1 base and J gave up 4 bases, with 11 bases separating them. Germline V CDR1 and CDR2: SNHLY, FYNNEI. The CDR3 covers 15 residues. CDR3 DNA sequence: TGTGCCAGCAGTGAAGGACGTTCGATCGGAAACACCATATATTTT. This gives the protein CASSEGRSIGNTIYF.

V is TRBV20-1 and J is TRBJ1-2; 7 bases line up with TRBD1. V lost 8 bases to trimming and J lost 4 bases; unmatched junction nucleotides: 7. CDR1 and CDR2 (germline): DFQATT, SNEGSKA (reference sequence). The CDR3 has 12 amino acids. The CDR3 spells CSPSGDSYGYTF. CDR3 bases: TGCAGTCCCAGTGGGGACAGCTATGGCTACACCTTC.

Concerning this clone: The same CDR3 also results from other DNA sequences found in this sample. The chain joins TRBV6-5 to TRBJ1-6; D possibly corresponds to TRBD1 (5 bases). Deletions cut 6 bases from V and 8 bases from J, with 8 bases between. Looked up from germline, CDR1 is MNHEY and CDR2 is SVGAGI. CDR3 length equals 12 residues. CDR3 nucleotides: TGTGCCAGCAGCCGGGGGGATTCACCCCTCCACTTT. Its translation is CASSRGDSPLHF.

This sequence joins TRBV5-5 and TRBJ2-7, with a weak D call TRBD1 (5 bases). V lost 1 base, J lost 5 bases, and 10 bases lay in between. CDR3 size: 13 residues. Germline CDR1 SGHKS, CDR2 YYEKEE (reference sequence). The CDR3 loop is CASSLLSRDEQYF. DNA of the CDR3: TGTGCCAGCAGCTTGTTAAGCAGGGACGAGCAGTACTTC.

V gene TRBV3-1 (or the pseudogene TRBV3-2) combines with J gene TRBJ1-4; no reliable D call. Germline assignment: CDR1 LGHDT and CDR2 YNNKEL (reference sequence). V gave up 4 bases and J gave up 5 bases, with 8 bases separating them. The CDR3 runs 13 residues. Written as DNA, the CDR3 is TGTGCCAGCAGCCCGGCCGGGAATGAAAAACTGTTTTTT. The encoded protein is CASSPAGNEKLFF.

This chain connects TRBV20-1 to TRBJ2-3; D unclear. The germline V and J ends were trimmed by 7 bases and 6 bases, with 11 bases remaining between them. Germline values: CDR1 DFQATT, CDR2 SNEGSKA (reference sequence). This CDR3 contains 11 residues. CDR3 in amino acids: CSVPNPDTQYF. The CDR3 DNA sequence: TGCAGTGTTCCAAACCCGGATACGCAGTATTTT.

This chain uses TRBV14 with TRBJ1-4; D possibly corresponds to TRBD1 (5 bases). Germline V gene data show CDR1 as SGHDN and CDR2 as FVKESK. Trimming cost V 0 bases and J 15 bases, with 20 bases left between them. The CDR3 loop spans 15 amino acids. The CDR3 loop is CASSQESEGPSKVFF. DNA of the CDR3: TGTGCCAGCAGCCAAGAAAGTGAGGGGCCGAGTAAGGTGTTTTTT.